A single sample is the source of the 15 T cell receptor beta chains below, sequenced in a study of cytomegalovirus exposure and HLA in healthy donors. A multiplex PCR was run with 60 Vbeta primers and 13 Jbeta primers. The table came from immunoSEQ multiplex PCR; TCRdb's copy has only in-frame clones and leaves some out. Of about 67,000 clones in the sample, 55% to 80% were seen once. Material for sequencing was PBMCs. These receptors all come from a woman in her 30s in good health and CMV-seronegative.

This sequence joins TRBV6-5 and TRBJ2-7, with D possibly TRBD2 on 6 matching bases. Germline V gives CDR1 MNHEY, CDR2 SVGAGI. V lost 5 bases, J lost 2 bases, and 16 bases lay in between. There are 15 residues in the CDR3. CDR3: CASSPSTSAPYEQYF. The CDR3 nucleotides read TGTGCCAGCAGTCCCTCGACTAGTGCCCCCTACGAGCAGTACTTC.

The chain joins TRBV4-2 to TRBJ1-2, with TRBD1 matching over 9 bases. V dropped 1 base and J dropped 2; count of bases not matched to a gene: 2. This CDR3 comprises 15 residues. CDR1 and CDR2 from the germline V gene are LGHNA and YNFKEQ. For the CDR3, the DNA is TGTGCCAGCAGCCAAGCGGGACAGGGAAACTATGGCTACACCTTC. Translated: CASSQAGQGNYGYTF.

V usage is TRBV9 and J usage is TRBJ1-3; 8 nucleotides align to TRBD1. This CDR3 comprises 16 residues. Trimming took 4 bases from V and 0 from J; bases not matched to a gene: 6. In germline, CDR1 is SGDLS, CDR2 YYNGEE. The CDR3 coding sequence is TGTGCCAGCAGCAAACAGGGGGGAAGCTCTGGAAACACCATATATTTT. Translation: CASSKQGGSSGNTIYF.

This clone showed up just once. The gene calls are TRBV6-1 and TRBJ2-1; 8 bases align to TRBD1. The CDR3 extends over 14 amino acids. With V trimmed by 8 bases and J by 5 bases, 8 bases remained unmatched. Germline-derived CDR1 and CDR2 are MNHNS and SASEGT. The DNA for the CDR3 is TGTGCCAGCGGCTCCAGGGGGCCGAACAATGAGCAGTTCTTC. Its translation: CASGSRGPNNEQFF.

This chain connects TRBV14 to TRBJ2-7, with TRBD1 identical over 11 bases. V shed 8 bases and J 3 bases; nucleotides not matched to a gene: 3. The CDR3 runs to 13 residues. Germline CDR1 SGHDN, CDR2 FVKESK. This CDR3 is CASRDRGYYEQYF. CDR3 in DNA: TGTGCCAGCCGGGACAGGGGGTACTACGAGCAGTACTTC.

The chain employs TRBV7-6 and TRBJ2-1; no clear D. Germline CDR1 is SGHVS and CDR2 is FNYEAQ. V gave up 3 bases and J gave up 7 bases, with 13 bases separating them. The CDR3 contains 14 residues. CDR3 DNA: TGTGCCAGCAGCTTGTCACGAGGAAGTAATGAGCAGTTCTTC. Protein sequence: CASSLSRGSNEQFF.

This clone was found a few times. The CDR3 DNA reads TGTGCCAGCAGTTCAGATTGGACAGGGGTTCAGCCCCAGCATTTT. This codes for CASSSDWTGVQPQHF. The J gene is TRBJ1-5, the V gene TRBV7-9, with TRBD1 matching over 9 bases. The V gene's germline CDR1 is SEHNR and CDR2 FQNEAQ (reference sequence). J gave up 6 bases and V 6 bases, and 9 bases lay outside the gene matches. This CDR3 spans 15 amino acids.

There are a few counts of this clone. The chain joins TRBV2 to TRBJ1-1; 7 nucleotides line up with TRBD1. The V gene's germline CDR1 is SNHLY and CDR2 FYNNEI. The CDR3 covers 15 residues. V trimming: 3 bases; J trimming: 1 base; junction bases outside the gene matches: 5. The CDR3 here is CASSDGGGTNTEAFF. CDR3 nucleotides: TGTGCCAGCAGTGATGGAGGGGGCACGAACACTGAAGCTTTCTTT.

The table lists this clone with a count of one. The genes are TRBV7-2 and TRBJ2-3; 14 bases map to TRBD2. Germline trimming cut 2 bases from V and 4 bases from J; bases unmatched to any gene: 2. The CDR3 runs 16 residues. CDR1 SGHTA and CDR2 FQGNSA come from the germline V gene. The CDR3 DNA reads as TGTGCCAGCAGCTTATCGACTAGCGGGGGGGCAGATACGCAGTATTTT. Translation gives CASSLSTSGGADTQYF. The entire variable domain, with the rest obtained from reference TRBV7-2 and TRBJ2-3, is as follows: GAGVSQSPSNKVTEKGKDVELRCDPISGHTALYWYRQSLGQGLEFLIYFQGNSAPDKSGLPSDRFSAERTGGSVSTLTIQRTQQEDSAVYLCASSLSTSGGADTQYFGPGTRLTVL.

The chain recombines TRBV28 with TRBJ2-3; 7 nucleotides agree with TRBD1. CDR1 MDHEN and CDR2 SYDVKM come from the germline V gene. The CDR3 length is 15 residues. Trimming cost V 6 bases and J 1 base; bases outside gene matches: 7. The DNA for the CDR3 is TGTGCCAGCAGCCCACAGGGGATCCGCACAGATACGCAGTATTTT. Amino acids: CASSPQGIRTDTQYF. Drawing the rest from reference TRBV28 and TRBJ2-3, the complete variable domain is DVKVTQSSRYLVKRTGEKVFLECVQDMDHENMFWYRQDPGLGLRLIYFSYDVKMKEKGDIPEGYSVSREKKERFSLILESASTNQTSMYLCASSPQGIRTDTQYFGPGTRLTVL.

This clone was found once. The chain uses TRBV7-2 and TRBJ1-2, with D perhaps TRBD1 (5 bases). Trimming pared 2 bases from V and 2 bases from J, leaving 18 bases between. The CDR3 sequence is 17 residues long. CDR1 SGHTA and CDR2 FQGNSA come from the germline V gene. Here the CDR3 reads CASSLRGLPSMNYGYTF. The CDR3 bases are TGTGCCAGCAGCTTAAGGGGCCTCCCCTCCATGAACTATGGCTACACCTTC.

The V gene is TRBV9, the J gene TRBJ2-5, with 9 bases lining up with TRBD1. The CDR3 is 15 residues long. Germline CDR1 is SGDLS and CDR2 is YYNGEE. Trimming cost V 0 bases and J 5 bases; bases outside gene matches: 5. The CDR3 DNA is TGTGCCAGCAGCGTAGGGGACAGGGTAACGGAGACCCAGTACTTC. Translated, it gives CASSVGDRVTETQYF.

The chain recombines TRBV11-1 with TRBJ2-5; 7 bases align to TRBD2. After removal of 0 bases from V and 1 base from J, the junction contained 8 bases not matched to a gene. The CDR3 length is 17 residues. Germline V lookup: CDR1 SGHAT, CDR2 FQDESV (reference sequence). The CDR3 nucleotides read TGTGCCAGCAGCTTAGCGAAGGGAGGGAGAATCCAAGAGACCCAGTACTTC. Its protein is CASSLAKGGRIQETQYF.

This chain connects TRBV19 to TRBJ1-2, with D possibly TRBD1 on 5 matching bases. The ends were cut back, 3 bases at V and 4 bases at J, with 15 bases in the middle. CDR1 and CDR2 (germline): LNHDA, SQIVND (reference sequence). This CDR3 comprises 15 residues. The CDR3 nucleotides are TGTGCCAGTAGTATTAGCTCTGGGGCAGGCTATGGCTACACCTTC. Protein: CASSISSGAGYGYTF.

The chain joins TRBV28 to TRBJ1-1; D gene ambiguous. V dropped 7 bases and J dropped 4 bases, with 13 bases sitting between them. The germline V gene has CDR1 MDHEN and CDR2 SYDVKM. The CDR3 has 13 residues. CDR3 sequence reads: CASTPIRFTEAFF. CDR3 coding DNA: TGTGCCAGCACCCCAATCAGATTCACTGAAGCTTTCTTT.